The 23 T cell receptor beta chains below all came from one sample that was sequenced in a study of shared clonotypes between healthy human individuals. The repertoire was sequenced with immunoSEQ multiplex PCR; TCRdb's copy has only in-frame clones and lacks some. The sample includes around 2.5 million clones, approximately 93% of them seen just once. The sample consisted of naive CD4+ T cells from PBMCs. Subset noted: CD45RA+ positively selected. The receptor set was obtained from a man aged 18 to 30 in good health. Some clones in this sample may be carry-over from other donors' samples.

This chain joins TRBV19 and TRBJ1-5; 7 nucleotides align to TRBD1. Trimming removed 6 bases from V and 9 bases from J; junction bases left unmatched: 8. The CDR3 is 13 residues long. Germline V CDR1 and CDR2: LNHDA, SQIVND (reference sequence). This chain's CDR3 is CASRDRTWLPQHF. Written as DNA, the CDR3 is TGTGCCAGTAGGGACAGGACATGGTTGCCCCAGCATTTT.

As regards this clone: The sample contains more than one DNA sequence encoding this CDR3. The chain couples TRBV20-1 to TRBJ2-5; D gene unclear. V dropped 3 bases and J dropped 3 bases, with 5 bases sitting between them. CDR3 length: 11 amino acids. Germline V lookup: CDR1 DFQATT, CDR2 SNEGSKA (reference sequence). CDR3 bases: TGCAGTGCTAGCAGCGAAGAGACCCAGTACTTC. This codes for CSASSEETQYF.

As for this clone: At the DNA level, this CDR3 is encoded by other sequences in the same sample as well. The chain joins TRBV7-9 to TRBJ2-7; D assignment may be TRBD1 or TRBD2 (5 bases each). Germline CDR1 and CDR2: SEHNR and FQNEAQ (reference sequence). V was cut by 3 bases and J by 2 bases, with 8 bases left in between. The CDR3 has 13 amino acids. The CDR3 nucleotides are TGTGCCAGCAGCTTGGGACGGACCTACGAGCAGTACTTC. Amino acid sequence: CASSLGRTYEQYF.

The V gene is TRBV7-2, the J gene TRBJ2-5; unclear D gene. Germline assignment: CDR1 SGHTA and CDR2 FQGNSA. The V end was cut by 5 bases, the J end by 4 bases, with 11 bases between. This CDR3 has 13 residues. The CDR3 protein is CASSPPDRETQYF. As DNA, the CDR3 is TGTGCCAGCAGCCCACCAGATCGAGAGACCCAGTACTTC.

The chain uses TRBV5-1 and TRBJ2-5; TRBD2 is a possible D gene (5 bases). Trimming took 3 bases from V and 5 from J, leaving 17 bases between them. Germline assignment: CDR1 SGHRS and CDR2 YFSETQ. This CDR3 region has 15 residues. CDR3 residues: CASSSLGMSGETQYF. CDR3 sequence (DNA): TGCGCCAGCAGCTCCCTTGGCATGTCGGGGGAGACCCAGTACTTC.

V is TRBV4-3 and J is TRBJ1-2; 8 bases agree with TRBD1. V shed 2 bases and J 0 bases; nucleotides not matched to a gene: 17. CDR3 length: 20 amino acids. Germline V gives CDR1 LGHNA, CDR2 YSLEER. CDR3 nucleotides: TGCGCCAGCAGCCAAAAGGTCCCGTCCGGGACAGGCATTACTAACTATGGCTACACCTTC. It is translated as CASSQKVPSGTGITNYGYTF.

The V call is TRBV4-1, the J call TRBJ2-2; 11 nucleotides agree with TRBD2. Per germline, CDR1 MGHRA and CDR2 YSYEKL. This CDR3 region has 17 residues. The trim removed 3 bases at V and 5 bases at J, leaving 8 bases unmatched. CDR3 DNA: TGCGCCAGCAGCCACGGTAGCGGGAGGGATGGTACCGGGGAGCTGTTTTTT. It codes for CASSHGSGRDGTGELFF.

CDR3 in amino acids: CASSRTTGLGGYTF. CDR3 sequence (DNA): TGTGCCAGCAGCCGGACTACAGGGTTAGGGGGCTACACCTTC. The V and J genes are TRBV11-2 and TRBJ1-2, with D possibly being TRBD1 (6 bases). The CDR3 is 14 amino acids. Between the trimmed V and J ends, which lost 5 bases and 8 bases, there was a span of 18 bases. Looked up from germline, CDR1 is SGHAT and CDR2 is FQNNGV.

The gene calls are TRBV4-3 and TRBJ2-7; 11 bases match TRBD2. After removal of 1 base from V and 2 bases from J, the junction contained 13 bases not matched to a gene. From germline, CDR1 is LGHNA and CDR2 YSLEER. The CDR3 is made up of 19 amino acids. The chain's CDR3 is CASSQGVVAGGHRTYEQYF. The CDR3 coding sequence is TGCGCCAGCAGCCAAGGGGTGGTAGCGGGAGGGCACCGTACCTACGAGCAGTACTTC.

The count of this clone is one. The chain links TRBV10-1 to TRBJ2-7; TRBD1 or TRBD2 may be the D gene (5 bases each). The germline CDR1 and CDR2 sequences are WNHNN and SYGVQD (reference sequence). CDR3 length equals 14 residues. V was trimmed by 5 bases and J by 7 bases, leaving 18 bases between them. The CDR3 sequence is CASSKRGPLGEQYF. The CDR3 nucleotides read TGCGCCAGCAGTAAGAGGGGCCCCCTTGGGGAGCAGTACTTC.

The J gene is TRBJ1-3, the V gene TRBV28; D call uncertain. The CDR3 consists of 14 residues. Germline V CDR1 and CDR2: MDHEN, SYDVKM. Trimming took 7 bases from V and 0 from J, leaving 10 bases between them. The CDR3 DNA follows: TGTGCCAGCACCTCAACCTACTCTGGAAACACCATATATTTT. Translating gives CASTSTYSGNTIYF.

The chain is built from TRBV18 and TRBJ2-3, with D maybe TRBD1 (5 bases). Looked up from germline, CDR1 is KGHSH and CDR2 is LQKENI. The V end was cut by 3 bases, the J end by 0 bases, with 16 bases between. The CDR3 is made up of 17 amino acids. In nucleotides, the CDR3 is TGTGCCAGCTCACCGCCTAGTTGGGGCTCTAGCACAGATACGCAGTATTTT. Its protein is CASSPPSWGSSTDTQYF. Full variable domain (missing parts from reference TRBV18 and TRBJ2-3): NAGVMQNPRHLVRRRGQEARLRCSPMKGHSHVYWYRQLPEEGLKFMVYLQKENIIDESGMPKERFSAEFPKEGPSILRIQQVVRGDSAAYFCASSPPSWGSSTDTQYFGPGTRLTVL.

V is TRBV7-2 and J is TRBJ1-6, with 8 bases fitting TRBD1. Germline CDR1 is SGHTA and CDR2 is FQGNSA. The CDR3 spans 17 residues. The V and J ends lost 5 bases and 2 bases, in that order; junction bases with no gene match: 8. The CDR3 region is CASSNRQGWTYNSPLHF. CDR3 in DNA: TGTGCCAGCAGCAACCGACAGGGGTGGACCTATAATTCACCCCTCCACTTT.

This chain links TRBV6-1 with TRBJ2-1; TRBD1 or TRBD2 may be the D gene (6 bases each). The germline V gene has CDR1 MNHNS and CDR2 SASEGT. V gave up 10 bases and J gave up 6 bases, with 19 bases separating them. CDR3 length equals 14 residues. The CDR3 protein is CATRGPGGLNEQFF. Here the CDR3 DNA reads TGTGCCACCCGGGGACCCGGGGGCCTCAATGAGCAGTTCTTC.

This clone showed up just a few times. The V call is TRBV30, the J call TRBJ1-5, with TRBD1 matching 9 bases. The germline CDR1 and CDR2 sequences are GTSNPN and SVGIG (reference sequence). This CDR3 has 15 amino acids. V shed 2 bases and J 5 bases; nucleotides not matched to a gene: 7. The CDR3 sequence: CAWSSGTGRDQPQHF. The CDR3 DNA reads TGTGCCTGGAGTTCCGGGACAGGGAGGGATCAGCCCCAGCATTTT.

The chain couples TRBV6-1 to TRBJ2-1; 9 bases are shared with TRBD2. From germline, CDR1 is MNHNS and CDR2 SASEGT. The J segment lost 4 bases and the V segment lost 2 bases, leaving 9 bases of the junction unmatched. The CDR3 consists of 17 residues. The CDR3 sequence is CASSENAGGPSYNEQFF. CDR3 DNA: TGTGCCAGCAGTGAAAATGCGGGAGGGCCTTCGTACAATGAGCAGTTCTTC.

This clone was seen once. V is TRBV18 and J is TRBJ1-5; TRBD1 matches at 11 bases. V was pared by 3 bases and J by 5 bases, with 3 bases of the junction left unmatched. In germline, CDR1 is KGHSH, CDR2 LQKENI. CDR3 length: 15 amino acids. The CDR3 sequence: CASSPGQGAHQPQHF. The CDR3 DNA sequence: TGTGCCAGCTCACCCGGACAGGGGGCCCATCAGCCCCAGCATTTT.

This sequence joins TRBV19 and TRBJ1-4; 7 bases fit TRBD1. The germline gives CDR1 LNHDA, CDR2 SQIVND (reference sequence). The CDR3 length is 16 residues. V gave up 4 bases and J gave up 3 bases; unmatched junction bases: 8. The CDR3 loop reads CASSNPRQGPNEKLFF. The CDR3 DNA reads as TGTGCCAGTAGTAACCCGAGACAGGGCCCTAATGAAAAACTGTTTTTT.

The chain has TRBV11-2 and TRBJ2-1; possibly TRBD2 for D (6 bases). V was trimmed by 5 bases and J by 6 bases, leaving 20 bases between them. There are 16 residues in the CDR3. Germline CDR1 reads SGHAT; CDR2 reads FQNNGV. The CDR3 spells CASSRDGGYSPNEQFF. In DNA, the CDR3 is TGTGCCAGCAGCAGAGACGGAGGGTATTCACCCAATGAGCAGTTCTTC.

The CDR3 loop is CASSLREQETQYF. In DNA, the CDR3 is TGTGCCAGCAGCTTACGGGAGCAAGAGACCCAGTACTTC. The V gene is TRBV7-3, the J gene TRBJ2-5, with D perhaps TRBD2 (6 bases). V was clipped by 2 bases and J by 2 bases, with 6 bases between them. Germline CDR1 reads SGHTA; CDR2 reads FQGTGA. This CDR3 spans 13 amino acids.

The V call is TRBV25-1, the J call TRBJ2-1; tentatively, D is TRBD2 (5 bases). The CDR3 extends over 15 amino acids. Germline V gives CDR1 MGHDK, CDR2 SYGVNS. Trimming pared 3 bases from V and 2 bases from J, leaving 11 bases between. The chain's CDR3 is CASSERGSPYNEQFF. CDR3 in DNA: TGTGCCAGCAGTGAGAGAGGGAGCCCCTACAATGAGCAGTTCTTC.

This rearrangement joins TRBV6-5 to TRBJ2-3; no reliable D call. The CDR3 extends over 15 amino acids. The germline V gene has CDR1 MNHEY and CDR2 SVGAGI. V was cut by 4 bases and J by 2 bases, with 13 bases left in between. The CDR3 region has the DNA TGTGCCAGCAGTTCCTACAGATTTCTCACAGATACGCAGTATTTT. Encoded protein: CASSSYRFLTDTQYF.

The rearrangement links TRBV5-4 to TRBJ1-3; TRBD1 might be the D (5 bases). Germline V gene sequence: CDR1 SGHNT, CDR2 YYREEE (reference sequence). The CDR3 spans 17 residues. Between the trimmed V and J ends, which lost 4 bases and 3 bases, there was a span of 20 bases. CDR3 bases: TGTGCCAGCAGCCCGGGGGGGACCCCCGGGGGTGGAAACACCATATATTTT. Its protein is CASSPGGTPGGGNTIYF.